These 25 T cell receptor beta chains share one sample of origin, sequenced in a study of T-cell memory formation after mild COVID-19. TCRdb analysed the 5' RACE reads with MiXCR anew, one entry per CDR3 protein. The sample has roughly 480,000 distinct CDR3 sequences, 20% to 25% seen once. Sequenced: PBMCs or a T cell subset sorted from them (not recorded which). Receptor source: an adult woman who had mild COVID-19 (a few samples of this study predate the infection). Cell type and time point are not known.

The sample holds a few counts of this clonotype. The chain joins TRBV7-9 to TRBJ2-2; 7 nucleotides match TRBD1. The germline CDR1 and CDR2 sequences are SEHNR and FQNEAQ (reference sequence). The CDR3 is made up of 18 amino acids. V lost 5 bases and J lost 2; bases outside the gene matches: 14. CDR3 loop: CASSALPWQGVNTGELFF. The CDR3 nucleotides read TGTGCCAGCAGCGCCCTCCCCTGGCAGGGGGTAAACACCGGGGAGCTGTTTTTT.

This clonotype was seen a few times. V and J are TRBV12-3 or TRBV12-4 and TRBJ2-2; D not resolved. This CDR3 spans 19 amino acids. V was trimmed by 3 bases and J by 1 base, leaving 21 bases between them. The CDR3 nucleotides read TGTGCCAGCAGTTTTCCCCCCGTTGTACCGTATGAGAACACCGGGGAGCTGTTTTTT. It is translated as CASSFPPVVPYENTGELFF.

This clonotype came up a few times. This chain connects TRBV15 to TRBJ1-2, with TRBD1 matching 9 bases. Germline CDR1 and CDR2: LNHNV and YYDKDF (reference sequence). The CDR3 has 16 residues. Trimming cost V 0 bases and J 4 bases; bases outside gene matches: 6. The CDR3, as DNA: TGTGCCACCAGCAGAGATCGTACAGGGGGCGGCTATGGCTACACCTTC. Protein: CATSRDRTGGGYGYTF.

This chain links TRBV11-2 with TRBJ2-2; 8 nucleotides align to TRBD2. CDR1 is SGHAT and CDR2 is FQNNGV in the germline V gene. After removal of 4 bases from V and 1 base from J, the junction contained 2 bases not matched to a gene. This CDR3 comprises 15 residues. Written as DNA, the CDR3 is TGTGCCAGCAGCTGGGGACTAGGGAACACCGGGGAGCTGTTTTTT. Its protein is CASSWGLGNTGELFF.

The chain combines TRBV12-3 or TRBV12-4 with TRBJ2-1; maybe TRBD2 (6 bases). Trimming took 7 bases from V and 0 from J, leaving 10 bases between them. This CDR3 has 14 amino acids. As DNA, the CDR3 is TGTGCCAGCACCGCGGGAAGCTCCTACAATGAGCAGTTCTTC. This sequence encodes CASTAGSSYNEQFF.

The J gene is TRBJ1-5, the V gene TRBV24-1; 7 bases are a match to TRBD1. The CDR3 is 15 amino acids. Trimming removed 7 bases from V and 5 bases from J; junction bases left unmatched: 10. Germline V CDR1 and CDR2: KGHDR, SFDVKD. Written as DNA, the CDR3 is TGTGCCACCAGCGGTGAGACAGGGATTCATCAGCCCCAGCATTTT. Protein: CATSGETGIHQPQHF.

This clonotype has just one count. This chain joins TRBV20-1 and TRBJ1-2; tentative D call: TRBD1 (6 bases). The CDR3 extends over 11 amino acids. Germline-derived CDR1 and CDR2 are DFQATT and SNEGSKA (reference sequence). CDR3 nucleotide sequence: TGCATCCGGAAGGGGGGGTATGGCTACACCTTC. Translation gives CIRKGGYGYTF.

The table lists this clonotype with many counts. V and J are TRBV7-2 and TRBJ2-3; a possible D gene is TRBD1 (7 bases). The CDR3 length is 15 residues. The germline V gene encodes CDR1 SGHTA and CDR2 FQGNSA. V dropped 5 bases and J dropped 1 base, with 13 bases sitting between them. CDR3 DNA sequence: TGTGCCAGCAGCGCAGGCGGGACAGGCACAGATACGCAGTATTTT. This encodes CASSAGGTGTDTQYF.

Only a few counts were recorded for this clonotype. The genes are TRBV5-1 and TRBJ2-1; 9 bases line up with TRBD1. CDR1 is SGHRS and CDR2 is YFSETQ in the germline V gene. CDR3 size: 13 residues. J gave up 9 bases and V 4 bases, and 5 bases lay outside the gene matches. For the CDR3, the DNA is TGCGCCAGCAGCCCCGGGACAGGGTTTGAGCAGTTCTTC. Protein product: CASSPGTGFEQFF.

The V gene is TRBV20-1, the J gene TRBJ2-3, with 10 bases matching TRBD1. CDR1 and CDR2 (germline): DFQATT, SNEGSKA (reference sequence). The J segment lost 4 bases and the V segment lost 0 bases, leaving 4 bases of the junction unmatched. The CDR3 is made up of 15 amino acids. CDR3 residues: CSARDGQGGADTQYF. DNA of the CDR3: TGCAGTGCTAGAGACGGACAGGGGGGTGCAGATACGCAGTATTTT.

CDR3 DNA sequence: TGTGCTAGTGGTACCCTGGACAGGGGGCATTGTCAGCCCCAGCATTTT. As protein: CASGTLDRGHCQPQHF. This chain connects TRBV12-5 to TRBJ1-5; 11 bases line up with TRBD1. Trimming cost V 5 bases and J 6 bases; bases outside gene matches: 9. This CDR3 is built from 16 residues. Germline loops: CDR1 LGHNT, CDR2 FRNRAP. The full variable domain, with the rest looked up from reference TRBV12-5 and TRBJ1-5, is DARVTQTPRHKVTEMGQEVTMRCQPILGHNTVFWYRQTMMQGLELLAYFRNRAPLDDSGMPKDRFSAEMPDATLATLKIQPSEPRDSAVYFCASGTLDRGHCQPQHFGDGTRLSIL.

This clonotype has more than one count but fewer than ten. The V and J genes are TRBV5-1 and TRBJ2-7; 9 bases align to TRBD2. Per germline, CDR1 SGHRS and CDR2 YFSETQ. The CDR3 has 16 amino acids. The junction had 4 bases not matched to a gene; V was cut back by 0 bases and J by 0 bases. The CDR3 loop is CASSLGASGDSYEQYF. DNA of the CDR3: TGCGCCAGCAGCTTGGGGGCTAGCGGGGACTCCTACGAGCAGTACTTC.

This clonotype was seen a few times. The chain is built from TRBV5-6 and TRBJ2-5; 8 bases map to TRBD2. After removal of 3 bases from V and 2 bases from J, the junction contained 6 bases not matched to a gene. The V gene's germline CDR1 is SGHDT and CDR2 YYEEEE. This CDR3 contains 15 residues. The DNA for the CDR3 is TGTGCCAGCAGCTCACGGACTAGCCTACAAGAGACCCAGTACTTC. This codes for CASSSRTSLQETQYF.

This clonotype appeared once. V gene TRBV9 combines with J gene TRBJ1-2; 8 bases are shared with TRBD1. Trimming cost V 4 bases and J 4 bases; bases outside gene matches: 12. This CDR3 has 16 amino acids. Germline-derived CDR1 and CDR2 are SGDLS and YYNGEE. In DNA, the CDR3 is TGTGCCAGCAGCCTAAACGACAGGGGATTGGCCTATGGCTACACCTTC. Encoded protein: CASSLNDRGLAYGYTF.

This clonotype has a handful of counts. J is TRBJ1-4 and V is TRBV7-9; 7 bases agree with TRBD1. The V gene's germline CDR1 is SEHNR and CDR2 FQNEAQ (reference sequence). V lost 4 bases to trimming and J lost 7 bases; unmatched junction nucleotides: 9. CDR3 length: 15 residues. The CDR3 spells CASSYLQGMREKLFF. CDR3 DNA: TGTGCCAGCAGCTATCTACAGGGGATGCGTGAAAAACTGTTTTTT.

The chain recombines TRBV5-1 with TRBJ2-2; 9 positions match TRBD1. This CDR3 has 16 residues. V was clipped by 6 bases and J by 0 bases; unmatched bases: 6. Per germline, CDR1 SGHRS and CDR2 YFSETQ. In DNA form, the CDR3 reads TGCGCCAGCACCTCGACAGGGGGATCGAACACCGGGGAGCTGTTTTTT. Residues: CASTSTGGSNTGELFF.

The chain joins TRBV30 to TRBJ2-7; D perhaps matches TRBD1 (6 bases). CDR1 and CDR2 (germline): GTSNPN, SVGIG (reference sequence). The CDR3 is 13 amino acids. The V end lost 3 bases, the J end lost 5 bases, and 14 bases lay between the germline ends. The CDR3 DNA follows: TGTGCCTGGAGACGTGAGGGGGACCACGAGCAGTACTTC. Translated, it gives CAWRREGDHEQYF.

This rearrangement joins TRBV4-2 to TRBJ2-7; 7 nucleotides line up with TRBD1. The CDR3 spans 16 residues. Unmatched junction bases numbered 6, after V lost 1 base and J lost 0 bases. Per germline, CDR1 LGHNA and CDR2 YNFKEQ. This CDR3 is CASSQADRVGSYEQYF. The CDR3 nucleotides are TGTGCCAGCAGCCAAGCAGACAGGGTGGGCTCCTACGAGCAGTACTTC.

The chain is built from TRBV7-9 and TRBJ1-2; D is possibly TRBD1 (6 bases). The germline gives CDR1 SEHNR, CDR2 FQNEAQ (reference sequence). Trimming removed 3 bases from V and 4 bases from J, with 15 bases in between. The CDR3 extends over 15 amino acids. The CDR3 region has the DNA TGTGCCAGCAGCTTGACAGGCTCCAACCTCTATGGCTACACCTTC. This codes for CASSLTGSNLYGYTF.

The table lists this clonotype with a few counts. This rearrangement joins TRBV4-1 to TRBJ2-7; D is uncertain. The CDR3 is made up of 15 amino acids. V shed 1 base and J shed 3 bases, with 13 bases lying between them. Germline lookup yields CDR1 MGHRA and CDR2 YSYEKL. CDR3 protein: CASSQGHPSLYEQYF. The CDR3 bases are TGCGCCAGCAGCCAAGGACACCCAAGCCTCTACGAGCAGTACTTC.

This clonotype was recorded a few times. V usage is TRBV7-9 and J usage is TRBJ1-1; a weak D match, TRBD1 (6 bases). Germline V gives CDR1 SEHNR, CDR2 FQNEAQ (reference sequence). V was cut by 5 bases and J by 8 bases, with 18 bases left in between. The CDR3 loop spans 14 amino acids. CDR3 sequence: CASSTRVDSIEAFF. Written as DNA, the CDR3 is TGTGCCAGCAGCACGCGGGTGGACAGCATAGAAGCTTTCTTT. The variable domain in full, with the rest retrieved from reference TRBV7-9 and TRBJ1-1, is DTGVSQNPRHKITKRGQNVTFRCDPISEHNRLYWYRQTLGQGPEFLTYFQNEAQLEKSRLLSDRFSAERPKGSFSTLEIQRTEQGDSAMYLCASSTRVDSIEAFFGQGTRLTVV.

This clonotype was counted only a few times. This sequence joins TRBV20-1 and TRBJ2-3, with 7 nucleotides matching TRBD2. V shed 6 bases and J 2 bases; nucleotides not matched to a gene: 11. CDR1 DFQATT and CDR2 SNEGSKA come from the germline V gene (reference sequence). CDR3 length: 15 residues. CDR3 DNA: TGCAGTGCAACGTTTTTAGCGGGTCTCACAGATACGCAGTATTTT. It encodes CSATFLAGLTDTQYF.

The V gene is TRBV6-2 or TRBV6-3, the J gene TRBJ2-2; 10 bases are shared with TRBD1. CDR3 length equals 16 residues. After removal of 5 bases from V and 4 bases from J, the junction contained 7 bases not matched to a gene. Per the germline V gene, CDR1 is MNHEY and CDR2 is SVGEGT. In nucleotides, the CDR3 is TGTGCCAGCAGTACCCGACAGGGGGCAGTCACCGGGGAGCTGTTTTTT. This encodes CASSTRQGAVTGELFF.

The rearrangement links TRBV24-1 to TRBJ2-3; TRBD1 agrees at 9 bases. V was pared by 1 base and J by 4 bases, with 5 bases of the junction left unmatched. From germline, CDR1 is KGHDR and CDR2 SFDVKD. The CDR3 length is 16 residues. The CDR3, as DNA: TGTGCCACCAGTGATTTCGTAAGGACAGGGGCAGATACGCAGTATTTT. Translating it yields CATSDFVRTGADTQYF.

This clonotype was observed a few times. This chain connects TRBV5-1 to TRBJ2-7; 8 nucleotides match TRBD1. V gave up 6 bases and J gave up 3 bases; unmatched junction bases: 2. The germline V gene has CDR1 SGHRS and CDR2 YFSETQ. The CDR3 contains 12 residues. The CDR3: CASTGQGYEQYF. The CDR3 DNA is TGCGCCAGCACCGGACAGGGCTACGAGCAGTACTTC.